This T cell receptor (beta chain) was captured by sequencing in a study of blood T cell repertoires in COVID-19. On the study more broadly: COVID-19 samples from acute and convalescent phases originated in the United States, Italy and Spain. PBMCs, B-cell-depleted T cells, or T cells were the source of the cDNA or gDNA that made up the material.

As processed by the authors: Cell counts per sample came from amplifying reference gene primers. The assay was immunoSEQ multiplex PCR, and TCRdb's table has in-frame clones only and misses some. The DNA gave D and trimming, while V, J and clone size come from that table. Of just over 85,000 clones listed, roughly nine tenths are singletons. V was clipped by 3 bases and J by 0 bases; unmatched bases: 3. The CDR3 extends over 17 amino acids. The germline V gene has CDR1 SGHAT and CDR2 FQNNGV. This clone was counted once. The source of this sequence is a man aged 50 to 60 with acute or convalescent COVID-19. Material for sequencing was peripheral blood. J is TRBJ1-6 and V is TRBV11-2; 9 nucleotides line up with TRBD1. The CDR3 sequence: CASSFGTGSSYNSPLHF. For the CDR3, the DNA is TGTGCCAGCAGCTTCGGGACAGGGAGCTCCTATAATTCACCCCTCCACTTT.